This entry lists 17 T cell receptor beta chains sequenced from one sample in a study of cytomegalovirus exposure and HLA in healthy donors. Primers included in the PCR were 60 Vbeta and 13 Jbeta primers. Measured with immunoSEQ multiplex PCR; TCRdb has only the in-frame clones, and not every one. The sample has 90,000 or so clones; approximately 69% are singletons. The sample was PBMCs. The receptors here all came from a boy aged 5-17 years in good health and CMV-seropositive.

This clone was counted a single time. This CDR3 reads CASSPRTGAMTNEKLFF. In DNA, the CDR3 is TGTGCCAGCAGCCCACGGACAGGGGCCATGACTAATGAAAAACTGTTTTTT. This rearrangement joins TRBV11-2 to TRBJ1-4, with 9 bases matching TRBD1. Per germline, CDR1 SGHAT and CDR2 FQNNGV. The CDR3 runs 17 residues. J gave up 2 bases and V 5 bases, and 9 bases lay outside the gene matches.

The rearrangement uses TRBV7-8 and TRBJ1-1; D is possibly TRBD1 (6 bases). The germline V and J ends were trimmed by 0 bases and 0 bases, with 14 bases remaining between them. The CDR3 covers 17 residues. Germline V gene sequence: CDR1 SGHVS, CDR2 FQNEAQ. The CDR3 region has the DNA TGTGCCAGCAGCTTAGCCGCACAGGGTACCATGAACACTGAAGCTTTCTTT. Residues: CASSLAAQGTMNTEAFF. The full variable domain, its missing parts supplied by reference TRBV7-8 and TRBJ1-1, is GAGVSQSPRYKVAKRGQDVALRCDPISGHVSLFWYQQALGQGPEFLTYFQNEAQLDKSGLPSDRFFAERPEGSVSTLKIQRTQQEDSAVYLCASSLAAQGTMNTEAFFGQGTRLTVV.

This clone was detected only a few times. This probably arose from a read error, given a far larger clone one base away. Other nucleotide sequences in the sample specify the same CDR3. The chain's CDR3 is CASSTATVYGYTF. The CDR3 DNA is TGTGCCAGTAGTACGGCCACAGTCTATGGCTACACCTTC. The chain has TRBV19 and TRBJ1-2, with unresolved D. In germline, CDR1 is LNHDA, CDR2 SQIVND (reference sequence). V lost 4 bases, J lost 4 bases, and 10 bases lay in between. The CDR3 loop spans 13 amino acids.

The V call is TRBV7-3, the J call TRBJ2-1; the D is unclear. Trimming took 5 bases from V and 2 from J, leaving 16 bases between them. The germline V gene encodes CDR1 SGHTA and CDR2 FQGTGA. This CDR3 is 16 amino acids long. For the CDR3, the DNA is TGTGCCAGCAGCCCAAATTTTGGCGGCCCCTACAATGAGCAGTTCTTC. It yields the protein CASSPNFGGPYNEQFF.

Only a few counts were recorded for this clone. The chain joins TRBV5-1 to TRBJ1-5, with 7 bases fitting TRBD1. There are 13 residues in the CDR3. With 4 bases clipped from V and 7 bases from J, the junction kept 5 bases outside the gene matches. Per the germline V gene, CDR1 is SGHRS and CDR2 is YFSETQ. CDR3 nucleotides: TGCGCCAGCAGCAAAGGGACAGAACAGCCCCAGCATTTT. Its protein product is CASSKGTEQPQHF.

V gene TRBV4-3 combines with J gene TRBJ2-7; 10 bases map to TRBD2. CDR3 size: 16 residues. The V and J ends lost 3 bases and 0 bases, in that order; junction bases with no gene match: 5. The V gene's germline CDR1 is LGHNA and CDR2 YSLEER. CDR3 loop: CASSQLTSGHSYEQYF. For the CDR3, the DNA is TGCGCCAGCAGCCAGTTGACTAGCGGGCACTCCTACGAGCAGTACTTC.

This chain joins TRBV18 and TRBJ1-1, with 8 positions matching TRBD1. Germline CDR1 is KGHSH and CDR2 is LQKENI. J was trimmed by 1 base and V by 2 bases; bases with no gene match: 9. The CDR3 length is 17 residues. The CDR3 sequence: CASSPSPMGQENTEAFF. The DNA for the CDR3 is TGTGCCAGCTCACCAAGCCCCATGGGACAGGAGAACACTGAAGCTTTCTTT.

This chain joins TRBV5-1 and TRBJ1-1; TRBD1 might be the D (6 bases). Germline CDR1 reads SGHRS; CDR2 reads YFSETQ. V was pared by 3 bases and J by 1 base, with 10 bases between. The CDR3 runs 14 residues. Here the CDR3 DNA reads TGCGCCAGCAGCTGGGGACACGCGAACACTGAAGCTTTCTTT. Its translation is CASSWGHANTEAFF.

The chain has TRBV5-1 and TRBJ2-7; TRBD2 is a possible D gene (6 bases). This CDR3 is built from 16 residues. The V end was cut by 1 base, the J end by 1 base, with 15 bases between. Germline V gene sequence: CDR1 SGHRS, CDR2 YFSETQ. The CDR3, as DNA: TGCGCCAGCAGCTTGCCCTCCGACGGGGGATCCTACGAGCAGTACTTC. The encoded protein is CASSLPSDGGSYEQYF.

The rearrangement links TRBV7-9 to TRBJ1-4; D not resolved. The germline V gene encodes CDR1 SEHNR and CDR2 FQNEAQ (reference sequence). The length of the CDR3 is 18 residues. The V and J ends lost 1 base and 4 bases respectively, with 19 bases between them. This CDR3 is CASSLVMDTRRGNEKLFF. DNA for the CDR3: TGTGCCAGCAGCTTAGTAATGGATACCCGTCGAGGTAATGAAAAACTGTTTTTT.

The gene calls are TRBV10-1 and TRBJ2-3; perhaps TRBD2 as D (5 bases). Germline V lookup: CDR1 WNHNN, CDR2 SYGVQD (reference sequence). CDR3 size: 11 residues. Trimming cost V 4 bases and J 7 bases, with 6 bases left between them. This CDR3 reads CASSAGNTQYF. The CDR3 DNA reads TGCGCCAGCAGTGCCGGGAATACGCAGTATTTT.

This clone was counted a few times. This chain joins TRBV29-1 and TRBJ2-2; D is perhaps TRBD2 (6 bases). CDR3 length equals 15 residues. V lost 4 bases, J lost 1 base, and 13 bases lay in between. From germline, CDR1 is SQVTM and CDR2 ANQGSEA. The CDR3 bases are TGCAGCGTTGTAGACGGGGGAGGGAACACCGGGGAGCTGTTTTTT. Its translation: CSVVDGGGNTGELFF.

The rearrangement joins TRBV13 to TRBJ2-3; 10 nucleotides match TRBD1. This CDR3 region has 16 residues. Trimming at V came to 5 bases and at J to 2 bases, leaving 7 bases not matched to a gene. Germline lookup yields CDR1 PRHDT and CDR2 FYEKMQ (reference sequence). CDR3 sequence (DNA): TGTGCCAGCAGCCTTGGGACAGGGGCCGACACAGATACGCAGTATTTT. Its translation is CASSLGTGADTDTQYF.

The V call is TRBV29-1, the J call TRBJ1-1; D is ambiguous. This CDR3 spans 13 amino acids. Germline values: CDR1 SQVTM, CDR2 ANQGSEA. V lost 5 bases and J lost 0, with 10 bases in between. CDR3 bases: TGCAGCGTTCGCCACACCTTGAACACTGAAGCTTTCTTT. Protein sequence: CSVRHTLNTEAFF.

The rearrangement joins TRBV19 to TRBJ2-7; 8 positions agree with TRBD1. The CDR3 is 14 residues long. In germline, CDR1 is LNHDA, CDR2 SQIVND (reference sequence). V was pared by 3 bases and J by 4 bases, with 5 bases of the junction left unmatched. The CDR3 coding sequence is TGTGCCAGTAGTATCGCAGGGGGCTTATACGAGCAGTACTTC. This codes for CASSIAGGLYEQYF.

About this clone: Its ends do not fully match the called genes, so a read error is possible. The V gene is TRBV6-1, the J gene TRBJ1-6; D is possibly TRBD1 (5 bases). The CDR3 runs to 12 residues. Germline values: CDR1 MNHNS, CDR2 SASEGT. DNA for the CDR3: TGTGCCAGCAGTGAATCGCGGACACCCCTCAACTTT. As protein: CASSESRTPLNF.

The chain is built from TRBV7-2 and TRBJ2-3, with no clear D. Germline-derived CDR1 and CDR2 are SGHTA and FQGNSA. CDR3 length equals 13 residues. Between the trimmed V and J ends, which lost 1 base and 1 base, there was a span of 3 bases. This CDR3 reads CASSLVGTDTQYF. The CDR3 coding sequence is TGTGCCAGCAGCTTAGTCGGCACAGATACGCAGTATTTT.